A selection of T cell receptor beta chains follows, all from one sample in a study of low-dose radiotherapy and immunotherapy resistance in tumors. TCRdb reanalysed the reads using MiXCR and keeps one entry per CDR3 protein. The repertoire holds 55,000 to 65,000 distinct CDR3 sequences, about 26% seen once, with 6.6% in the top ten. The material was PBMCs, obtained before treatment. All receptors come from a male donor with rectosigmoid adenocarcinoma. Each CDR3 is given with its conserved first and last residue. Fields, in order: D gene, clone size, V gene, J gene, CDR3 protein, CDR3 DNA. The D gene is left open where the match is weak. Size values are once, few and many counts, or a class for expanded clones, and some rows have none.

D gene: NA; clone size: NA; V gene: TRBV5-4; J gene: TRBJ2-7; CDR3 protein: CASSLGLSSYEQYF; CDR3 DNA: TGTGCCAGCAGCTTGGGACTCAGCTCCTACGAGCAGTACTTC
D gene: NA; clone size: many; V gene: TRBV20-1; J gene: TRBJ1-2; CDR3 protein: CSARALHGYTF; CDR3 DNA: TGCAGTGCTAGAGCCTTGCATGGCTACACCTTC
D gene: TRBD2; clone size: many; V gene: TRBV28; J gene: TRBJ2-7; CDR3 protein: CASSLGTRGEFGQYF; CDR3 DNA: TGTGCCAGCAGTCTCGGGACTAGGGGGGAGTTTGGGCAGTACTTC
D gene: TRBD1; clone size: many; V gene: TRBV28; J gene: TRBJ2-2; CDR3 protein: CASSSGQDFTGELFF; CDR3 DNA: TGTGCCAGCAGTTCGGGACAGGACTTCACCGGGGAGCTGTTTTTT
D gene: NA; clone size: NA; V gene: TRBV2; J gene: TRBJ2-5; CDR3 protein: CASREGVLEDTHGTQYF; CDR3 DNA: TGTGCCAGCAGGGAAGGGGTGTTAGAGGACACGCATGGGACCCAGTACTTC
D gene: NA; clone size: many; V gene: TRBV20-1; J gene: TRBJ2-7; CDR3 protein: CSARVPGDRQYF; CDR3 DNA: TGCAGTGCTAGAGTACCAGGGGATCGGCAGTACTTC
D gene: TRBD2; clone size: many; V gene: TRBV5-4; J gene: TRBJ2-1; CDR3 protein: CASSITSGTYNEQFF; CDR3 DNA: TGTGCCAGCAGCATTACTAGCGGGACATACAATGAGCAGTTCTTC
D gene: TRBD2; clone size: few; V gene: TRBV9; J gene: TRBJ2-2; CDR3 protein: CASSDTSGGENTGELFF; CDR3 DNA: TGTGCCAGCAGCGACACTAGCGGGGGAGAGAACACCGGGGAGCTGTTTTTT
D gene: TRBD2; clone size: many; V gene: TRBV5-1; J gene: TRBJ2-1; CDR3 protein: CASSKTSGYSNEQFF; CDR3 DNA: TGCGCCAGCAGCAAGACTAGCGGTTATTCTAATGAGCAGTTCTTC
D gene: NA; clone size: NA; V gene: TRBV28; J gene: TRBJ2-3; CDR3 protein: CASSPSNLPVFF; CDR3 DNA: TGTGCCAGCAGTCCATCGAACTTGCCAGTATTTTTT
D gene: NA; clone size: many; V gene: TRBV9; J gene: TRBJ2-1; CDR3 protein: CASSFLNRVNEQFF; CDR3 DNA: TGTGCCAGCAGTTTCTTAAACAGGGTCAATGAGCAGTTCTTC
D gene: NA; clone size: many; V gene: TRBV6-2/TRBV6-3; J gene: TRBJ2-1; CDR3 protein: CASSYDTRNNNEQFF; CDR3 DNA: TGTGCCAGCAGTTACGACACGAGGAATAACAATGAGCAGTTCTTC
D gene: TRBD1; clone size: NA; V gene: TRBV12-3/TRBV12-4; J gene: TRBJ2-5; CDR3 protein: CASSVQGAKTQYF; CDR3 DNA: TGTGCCAGCAGTGTACAGGGGGCGAAGACCCAGTACTTC
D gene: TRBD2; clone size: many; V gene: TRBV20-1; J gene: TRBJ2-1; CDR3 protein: CSASGGGNEQFF; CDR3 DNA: TGCAGTGCCAGCGGCGGGGGAAATGAGCAGTTCTTC
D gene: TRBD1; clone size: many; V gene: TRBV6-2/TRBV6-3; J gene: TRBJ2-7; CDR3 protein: CASSTTGTGPFEQYF; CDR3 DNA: TGTGCCAGCAGTACTACCGGGACAGGCCCTTTCGAGCAGTACTTC
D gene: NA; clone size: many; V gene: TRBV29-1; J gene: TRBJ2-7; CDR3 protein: CSVEDSSYEQYF; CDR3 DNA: TGCAGCGTTGAAGATTCGAGCTACGAGCAGTACTTC
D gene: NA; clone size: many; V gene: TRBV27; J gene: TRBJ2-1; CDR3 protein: CASSLSSPHEQFF; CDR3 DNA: TGTGCCAGCAGTTTATCGTCACCGCATGAGCAGTTCTTC
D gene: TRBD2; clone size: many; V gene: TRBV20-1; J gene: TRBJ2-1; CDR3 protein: CSARAAGGPWNEQFF; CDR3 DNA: TGCAGTGCTAGAGCAGCGGGGGGGCCGTGGAATGAGCAGTTCTTC
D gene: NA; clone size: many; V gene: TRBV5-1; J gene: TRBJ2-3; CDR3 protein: CASSLSVAGSDTQYF; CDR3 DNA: TGCGCCAGCAGCTTGTCCGTGGCGGGTTCAGATACGCAGTATTTT
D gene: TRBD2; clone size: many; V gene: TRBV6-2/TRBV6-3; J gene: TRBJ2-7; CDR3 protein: CASSPGLAGGPSSYEQYF; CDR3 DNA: TGTGCCAGCAGTCCGGGACTAGCGGGGGGACCAAGCTCCTACGAGCAGTACTTC
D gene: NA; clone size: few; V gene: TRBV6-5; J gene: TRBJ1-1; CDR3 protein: CASSYVDSNTEAFF; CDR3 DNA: TGTGCCAGCAGTTACGTAGATTCGAACACTGAAGCTTTCTTT
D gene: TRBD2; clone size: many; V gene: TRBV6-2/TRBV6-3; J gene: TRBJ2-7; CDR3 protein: CASRLAGEGAYEQYF; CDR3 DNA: TGTGCCAGCAGACTAGCGGGAGAGGGGGCCTACGAGCAGTACTTC
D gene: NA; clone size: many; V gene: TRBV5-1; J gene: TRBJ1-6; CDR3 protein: CASSWGWINSPLHF; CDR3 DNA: TGTGCCAGCAGCTGGGGGTGGATCAATTCACCCCTCCACTTT
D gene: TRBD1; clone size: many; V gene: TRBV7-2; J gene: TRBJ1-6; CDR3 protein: CASSFKQGAANSPLHF; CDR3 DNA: TGTGCCAGCAGCTTCAAGCAGGGGGCCGCTAATTCACCCCTCCACTTT
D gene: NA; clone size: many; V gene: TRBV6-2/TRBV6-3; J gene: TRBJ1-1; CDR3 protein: CASTQVFARGNTEAFF; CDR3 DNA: TGTGCCAGCACGCAGGTCTTCGCCAGGGGTAATACTGAAGCTTTCTTT
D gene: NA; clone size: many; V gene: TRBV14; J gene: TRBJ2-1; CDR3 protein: CASAPGPGYNEQFF; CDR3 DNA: TGTGCCAGCGCCCCCGGGCCGGGCTACAATGAGCAGTTCTTC
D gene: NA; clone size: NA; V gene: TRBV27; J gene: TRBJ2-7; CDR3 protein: CASSLRGQRSYEQYF; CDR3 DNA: TGTGCCAGCAGTTTGAGGGGCCAGAGGTCCTACGAGCAGTACTTC
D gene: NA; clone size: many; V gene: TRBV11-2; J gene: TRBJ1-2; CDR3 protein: CASSAPGNYGYTF; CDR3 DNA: TGTGCCAGCAGCGCCCCAGGGAACTATGGCTACACCTTC
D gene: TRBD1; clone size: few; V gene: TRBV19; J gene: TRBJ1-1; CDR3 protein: CASSTRTGVGNTEAFF; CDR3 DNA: TGTGCCAGTAGTACGAGGACAGGGGTTGGGAACACTGAAGCTTTCTTT
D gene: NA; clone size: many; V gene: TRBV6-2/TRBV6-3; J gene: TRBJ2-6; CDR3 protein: CASKRSESSGANVLTF; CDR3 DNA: TGTGCCAGCAAGCGCTCTGAATCCTCTGGGGCCAACGTCCTGACTTTC
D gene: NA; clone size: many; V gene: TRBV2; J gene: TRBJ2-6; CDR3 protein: CAIRLVPGANVLTF; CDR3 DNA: TGTGCCATCCGTCTAGTTCCTGGGGCCAACGTCCTGACTTTC
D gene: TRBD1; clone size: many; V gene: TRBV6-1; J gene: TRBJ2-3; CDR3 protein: CASRVDRGSTDTQYF; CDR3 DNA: TGTGCCAGCAGGGTGGACAGGGGAAGCACAGATACGCAGTATTTT
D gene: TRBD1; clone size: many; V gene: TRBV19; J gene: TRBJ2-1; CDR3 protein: CASSISSRDRGYNEQFF; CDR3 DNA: TGTGCCAGTAGTATATCAAGTCGGGACAGGGGGTACAATGAGCAGTTCTTC
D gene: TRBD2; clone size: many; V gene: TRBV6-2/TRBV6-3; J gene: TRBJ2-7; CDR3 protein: CASRIGLAGGRNNEQYF; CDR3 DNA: TGTGCCAGCAGGATCGGACTAGCGGGGGGGCGTAATAACGAGCAGTACTTC
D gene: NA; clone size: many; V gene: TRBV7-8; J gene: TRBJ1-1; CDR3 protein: CASSLGSGTTEAFF; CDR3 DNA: TGTGCCAGCAGCTTAGGGTCGGGGACCACTGAAGCTTTCTTT
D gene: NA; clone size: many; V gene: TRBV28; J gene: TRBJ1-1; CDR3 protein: CASRTYQGGPEAFF; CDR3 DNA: TGTGCCAGCAGGACGTACCAGGGAGGCCCTGAAGCTTTCTTT
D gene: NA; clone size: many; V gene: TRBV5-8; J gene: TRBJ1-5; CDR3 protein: CASSLAPTVNQPQHF; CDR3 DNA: TGTGCCAGCAGCTTGGCCCCGACCGTCAATCAGCCCCAGCATTTT
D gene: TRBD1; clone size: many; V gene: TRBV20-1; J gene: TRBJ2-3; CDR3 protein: CSARRTGVDTQYF; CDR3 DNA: TGCAGTGCAAGAAGGACAGGGGTAGATACGCAGTATTTT
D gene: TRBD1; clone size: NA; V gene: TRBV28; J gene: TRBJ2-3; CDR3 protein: CASTQTGYTQYF; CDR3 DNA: TGTGCCAGCACCCAGACAGGGTATACGCAGTATTTT
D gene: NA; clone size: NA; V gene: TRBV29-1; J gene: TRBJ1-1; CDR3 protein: CSVLRNLNTEAFF; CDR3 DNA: TGCAGCGTCTTACGGAACTTGAACACTGAAGCTTTCTTT
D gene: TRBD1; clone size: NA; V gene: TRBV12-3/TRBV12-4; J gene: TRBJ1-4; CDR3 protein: CASTSPQGARTNEKLFF; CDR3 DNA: TGTGCCAGCACCTCCCCCCAGGGGGCTCGGACTAATGAAAAACTGTTTTTT
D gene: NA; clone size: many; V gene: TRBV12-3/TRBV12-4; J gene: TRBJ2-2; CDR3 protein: CASRDTGLPGELFF; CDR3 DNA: TGTGCCAGCAGGGATACAGGTTTACCGGGGGAGCTGTTTTTT
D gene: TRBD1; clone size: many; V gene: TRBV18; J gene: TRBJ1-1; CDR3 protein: CASSLSPTGGKAEAFF; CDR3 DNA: TGTGCCAGCTCACTTAGTCCCACAGGGGGGAAGGCTGAAGCTTTCTTT
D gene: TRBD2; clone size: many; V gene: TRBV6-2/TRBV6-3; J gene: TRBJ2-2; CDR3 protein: CASSSLAGVGTGELFF; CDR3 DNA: TGTGCCAGCAGTTCTCTAGCGGGGGTAGGCACCGGGGAGCTGTTTTTT
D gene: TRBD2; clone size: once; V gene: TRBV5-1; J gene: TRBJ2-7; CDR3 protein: CACSELIAGVTSEQYF; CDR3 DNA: TGCGCCTGCAGCGAACTAATAGCGGGAGTGACGAGCGAGCAGTACTTC
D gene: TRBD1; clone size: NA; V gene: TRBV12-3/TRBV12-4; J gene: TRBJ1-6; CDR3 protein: CASSLQGGSSPLHF; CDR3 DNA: TGTGCCAGCAGCTTACAGGGGGGAAGCTCACCCCTCCACTTT
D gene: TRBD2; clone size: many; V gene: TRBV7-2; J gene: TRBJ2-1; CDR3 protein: CASSFTASGGYNEQFF; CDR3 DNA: TGTGCCAGCAGCTTTACGGCTAGCGGGGGCTACAATGAGCAGTTCTTC
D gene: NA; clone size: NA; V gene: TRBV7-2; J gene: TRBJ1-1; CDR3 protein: CASSARVENTEAFF; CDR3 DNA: TGTGCCAGCAGCGCGAGGGTTGAGAACACTGAAGCTTTCTTT
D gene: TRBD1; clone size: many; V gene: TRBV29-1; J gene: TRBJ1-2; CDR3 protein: CSVVGQAGGYTF; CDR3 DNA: TGCAGCGTCGTTGGACAGGCCGGTGGCTACACCTTC
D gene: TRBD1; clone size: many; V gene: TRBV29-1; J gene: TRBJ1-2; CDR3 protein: CSVKPPGQGGYGYTF; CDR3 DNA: TGCAGCGTTAAACCGCCGGGACAGGGCGGCTATGGCTACACCTTC
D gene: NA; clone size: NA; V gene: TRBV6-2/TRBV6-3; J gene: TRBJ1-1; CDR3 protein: CASSYRPDRIAFF; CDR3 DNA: TGTGCCAGCAGTTACCGGCCTGACAGGATTGCTTTCTTT
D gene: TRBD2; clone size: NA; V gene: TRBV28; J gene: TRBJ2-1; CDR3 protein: CASSSRGPGTSQSF; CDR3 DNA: TGTGCCAGCAGCTCTCGCGGACCTGGGACTAGTCAATCCTTC
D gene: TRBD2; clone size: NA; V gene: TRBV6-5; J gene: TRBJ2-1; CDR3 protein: CASSGLAGGDEQFF; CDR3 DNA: TGTGCCAGCAGTGGACTAGCGGGGGGAGATGAGCAGTTCTTC
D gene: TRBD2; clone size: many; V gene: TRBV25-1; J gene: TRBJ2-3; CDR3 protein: CASSEMAGGRYTDTQYF; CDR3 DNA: TGTGCCAGCAGTGAAATGGCGGGCGGGAGGTACACAGATACGCAGTATTTT
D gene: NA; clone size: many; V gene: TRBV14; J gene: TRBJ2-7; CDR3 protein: CASSQERGVGEQYF; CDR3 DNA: TGTGCCAGCAGCCAAGAACGAGGTGTCGGGGAGCAGTACTTC
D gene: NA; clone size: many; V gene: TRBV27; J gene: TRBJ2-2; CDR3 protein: CASSTGSTGELFF; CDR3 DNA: TGTGCCAGCAGTACAGGGTCCACCGGGGAGCTGTTTTTT
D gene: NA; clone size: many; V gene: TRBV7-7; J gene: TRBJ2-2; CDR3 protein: CASSVDLSRELFF; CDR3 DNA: TGTGCCAGCAGCGTAGATCTCTCGAGAGAGCTGTTTTTT